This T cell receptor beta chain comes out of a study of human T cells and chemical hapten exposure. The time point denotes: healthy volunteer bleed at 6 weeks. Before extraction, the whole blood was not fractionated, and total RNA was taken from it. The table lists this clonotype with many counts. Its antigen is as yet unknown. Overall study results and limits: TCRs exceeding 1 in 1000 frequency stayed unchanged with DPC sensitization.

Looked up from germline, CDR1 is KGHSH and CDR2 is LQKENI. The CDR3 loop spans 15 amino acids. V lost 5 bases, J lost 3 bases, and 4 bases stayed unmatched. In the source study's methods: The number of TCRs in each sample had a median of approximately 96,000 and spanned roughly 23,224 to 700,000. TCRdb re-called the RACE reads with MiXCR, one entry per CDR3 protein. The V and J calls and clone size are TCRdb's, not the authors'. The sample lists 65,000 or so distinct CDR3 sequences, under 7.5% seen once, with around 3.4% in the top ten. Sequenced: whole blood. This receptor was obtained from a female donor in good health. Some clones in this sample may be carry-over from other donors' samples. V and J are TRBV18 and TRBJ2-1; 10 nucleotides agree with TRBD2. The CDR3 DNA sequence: TGTGCCAGCTCATCAGCGGGAGGGGGCTACAATGAGCAGTTCTTC. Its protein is CASSSAGGGYNEQFF.